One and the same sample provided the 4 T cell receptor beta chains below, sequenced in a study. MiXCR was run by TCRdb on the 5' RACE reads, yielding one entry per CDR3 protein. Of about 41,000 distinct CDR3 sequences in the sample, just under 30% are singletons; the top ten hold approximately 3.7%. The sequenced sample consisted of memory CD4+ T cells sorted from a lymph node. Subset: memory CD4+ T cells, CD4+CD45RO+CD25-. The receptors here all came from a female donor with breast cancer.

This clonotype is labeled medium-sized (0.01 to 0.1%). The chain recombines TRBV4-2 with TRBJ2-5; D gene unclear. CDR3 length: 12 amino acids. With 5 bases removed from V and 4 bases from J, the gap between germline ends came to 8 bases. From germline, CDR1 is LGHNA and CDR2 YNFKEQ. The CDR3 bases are TGTGCCAGCAGCAGAAGGGCAGAGACCCAGTACTTC. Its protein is CASSRRAETQYF.

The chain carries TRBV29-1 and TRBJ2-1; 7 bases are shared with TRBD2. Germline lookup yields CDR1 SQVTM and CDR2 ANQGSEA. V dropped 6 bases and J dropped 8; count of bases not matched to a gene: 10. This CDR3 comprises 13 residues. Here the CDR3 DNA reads TGCAGCGTGCTCTCCGGACTAGATCATGAGCAGTTCTTC. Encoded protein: CSVLSGLDHEQFF.

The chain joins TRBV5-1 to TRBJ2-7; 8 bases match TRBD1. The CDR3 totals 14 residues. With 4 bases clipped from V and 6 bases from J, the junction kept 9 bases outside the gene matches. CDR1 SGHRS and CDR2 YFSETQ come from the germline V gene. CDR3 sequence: CASSRTGSNVEQYF. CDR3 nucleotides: TGCGCCAGCAGCAGGACAGGGTCCAACGTCGAGCAGTACTTC. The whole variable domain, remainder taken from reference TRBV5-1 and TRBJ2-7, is KAGVTQTPRYLIKTRGQQVTLSCSPISGHRSVSWYQQTPGQGLQFLFEYFSETQRNKGNFPGRFSGRQFSNSRSEMNVSTLELGDSALYLCASSRTGSNVEQYFGPGTRLTVT.

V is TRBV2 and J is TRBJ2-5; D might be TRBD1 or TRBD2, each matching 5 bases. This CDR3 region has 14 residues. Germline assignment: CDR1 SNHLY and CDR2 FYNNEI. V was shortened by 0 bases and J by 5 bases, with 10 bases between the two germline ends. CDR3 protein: CASSEARGWETQYF. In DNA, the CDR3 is TGTGCCAGCAGTGAAGCGAGGGGATGGGAGACCCAGTACTTC.